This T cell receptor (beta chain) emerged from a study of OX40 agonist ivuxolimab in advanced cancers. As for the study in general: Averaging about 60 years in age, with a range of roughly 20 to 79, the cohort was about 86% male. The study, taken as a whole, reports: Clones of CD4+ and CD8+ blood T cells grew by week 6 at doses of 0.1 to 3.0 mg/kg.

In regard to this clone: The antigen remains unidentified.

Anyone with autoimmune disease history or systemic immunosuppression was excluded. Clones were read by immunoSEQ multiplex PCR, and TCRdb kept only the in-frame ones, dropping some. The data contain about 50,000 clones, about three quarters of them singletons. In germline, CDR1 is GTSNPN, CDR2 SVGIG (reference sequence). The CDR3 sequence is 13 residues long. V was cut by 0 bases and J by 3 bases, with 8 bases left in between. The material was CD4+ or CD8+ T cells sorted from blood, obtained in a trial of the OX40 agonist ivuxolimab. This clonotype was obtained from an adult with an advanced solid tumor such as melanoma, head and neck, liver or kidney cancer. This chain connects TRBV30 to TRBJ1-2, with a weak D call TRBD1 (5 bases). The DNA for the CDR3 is TGTGCCTGGAGTGTACCCAGGGACTATGGCTACACCTTC. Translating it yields CAWSVPRDYGYTF.